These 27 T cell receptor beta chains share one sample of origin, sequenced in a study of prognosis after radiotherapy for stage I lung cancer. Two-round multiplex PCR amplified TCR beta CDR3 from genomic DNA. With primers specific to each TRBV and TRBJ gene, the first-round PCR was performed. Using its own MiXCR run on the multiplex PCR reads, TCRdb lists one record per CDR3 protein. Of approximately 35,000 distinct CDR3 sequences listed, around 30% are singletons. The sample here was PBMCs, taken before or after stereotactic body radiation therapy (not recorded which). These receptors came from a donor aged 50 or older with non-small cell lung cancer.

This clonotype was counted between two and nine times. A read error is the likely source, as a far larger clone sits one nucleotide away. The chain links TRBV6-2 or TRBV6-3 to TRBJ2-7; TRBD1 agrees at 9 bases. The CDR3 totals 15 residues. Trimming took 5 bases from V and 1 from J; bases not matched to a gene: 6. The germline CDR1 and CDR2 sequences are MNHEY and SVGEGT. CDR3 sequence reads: CASSQADRGSYEQYF. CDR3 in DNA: TGTGCCAGCAGTCAGGCCGACAGGGGGTCCTACGAGCAGTACTTC.

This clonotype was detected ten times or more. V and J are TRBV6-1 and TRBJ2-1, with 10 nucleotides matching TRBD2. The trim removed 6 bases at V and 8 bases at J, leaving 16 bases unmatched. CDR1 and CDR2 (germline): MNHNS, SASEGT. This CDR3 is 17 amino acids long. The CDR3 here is CASRPKLAGGWIDEQFF. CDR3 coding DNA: TGTGCCAGCAGGCCTAAGTTAGCGGGGGGTTGGATAGATGAGCAGTTCTTC.

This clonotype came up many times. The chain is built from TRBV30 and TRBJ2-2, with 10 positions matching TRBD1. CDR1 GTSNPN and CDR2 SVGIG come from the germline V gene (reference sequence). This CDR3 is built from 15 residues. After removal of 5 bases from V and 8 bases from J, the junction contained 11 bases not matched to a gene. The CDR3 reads CAWDRGQGYGGELFF. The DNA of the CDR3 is TGTGCCTGGGATCGGGGACAGGGGTATGGTGGGGAGCTGTTTTTT.

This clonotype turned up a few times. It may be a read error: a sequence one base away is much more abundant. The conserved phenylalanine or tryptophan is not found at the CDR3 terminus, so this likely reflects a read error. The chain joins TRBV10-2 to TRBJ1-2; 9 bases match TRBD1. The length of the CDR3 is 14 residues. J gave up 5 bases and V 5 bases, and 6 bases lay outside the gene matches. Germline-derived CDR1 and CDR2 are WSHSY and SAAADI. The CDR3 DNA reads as TGCGCCAGCAGTAAGGACAGGGGTTGGTATGGCTACACCATC. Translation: CASSKDRGWYGYTI.

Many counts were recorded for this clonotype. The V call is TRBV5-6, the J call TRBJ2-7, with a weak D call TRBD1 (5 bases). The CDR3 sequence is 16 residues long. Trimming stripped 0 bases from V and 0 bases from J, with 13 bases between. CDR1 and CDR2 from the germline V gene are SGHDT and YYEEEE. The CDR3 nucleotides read TGTGCCAGCAGCTTGGCGGGCAGGGCCTACTCCTACGAGCAGTACTTC. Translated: CASSLAGRAYSYEQYF.

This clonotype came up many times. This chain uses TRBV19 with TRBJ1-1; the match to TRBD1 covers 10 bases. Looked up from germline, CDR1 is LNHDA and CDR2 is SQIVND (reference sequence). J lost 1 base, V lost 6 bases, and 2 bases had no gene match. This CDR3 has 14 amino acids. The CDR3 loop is CASRGTGANTEAFF. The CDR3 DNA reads TGTGCCAGTAGAGGGACAGGGGCGAACACTGAAGCTTTCTTT.

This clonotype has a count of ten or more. The CDR3 reads CSAGWSLQETQYF. As DNA, the CDR3 is TGCAGTGCCGGGTGGAGCCTCCAAGAGACCCAGTACTTC. V is TRBV20-1 and J is TRBJ2-5; no firm D call. The CDR3 sequence is 13 residues long. V lost 6 bases, J lost 1 base, and 12 bases lay in between. Germline CDR1 reads DFQATT; CDR2 reads SNEGSKA (reference sequence).

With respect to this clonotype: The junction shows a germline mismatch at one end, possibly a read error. This CDR3 is CASSSHRGIANF. In DNA form, the CDR3 reads TGTGCCAGCAGCTCCCACAGGGGCATAGCGAACTTC. V gene TRBV11-2 combines with J gene TRBJ2-7; 7 bases are a match to TRBD1. This CDR3 is built from 12 residues. Looked up from germline, CDR1 is SGHAT and CDR2 is FQNNGV.

In DNA, the CDR3 is TGTGCCAGCAGTTCCTCCGGGCCCTCGAGGGGCTACACCTTC. The encoded protein is CASSSSGPSRGYTF. V usage is TRBV28 and J usage is TRBJ1-2; D gene unclear. The germline CDR1 and CDR2 sequences are MDHEN and SYDVKM. The CDR3 is 14 residues long. The V gene lost 4 bases and the J gene lost 8 bases, with 17 bases spanning the gap.

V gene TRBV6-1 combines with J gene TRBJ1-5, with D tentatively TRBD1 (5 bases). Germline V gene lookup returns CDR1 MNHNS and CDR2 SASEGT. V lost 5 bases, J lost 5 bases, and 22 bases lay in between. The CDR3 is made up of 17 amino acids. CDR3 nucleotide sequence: TGTGCCAGCAGTCCCCTTCCTCAGGGTGGCAATGATCAGCCCCAGCATTTT. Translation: CASSPLPQGGNDQPQHF.

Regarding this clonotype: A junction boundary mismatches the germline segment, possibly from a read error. CDR3 in amino acids: CASSPVTANNDQFF. As DNA, the CDR3 is TGTGCCAGCAGTCCTGTGACAGCGAACAATGATCAGTTCTTC. This sequence joins TRBV6-4 and TRBJ2-1; perhaps TRBD1 as D (5 bases). CDR3 length: 14 residues. Germline V gene lookup returns CDR1 MRHNA and CDR2 SNTAGT.

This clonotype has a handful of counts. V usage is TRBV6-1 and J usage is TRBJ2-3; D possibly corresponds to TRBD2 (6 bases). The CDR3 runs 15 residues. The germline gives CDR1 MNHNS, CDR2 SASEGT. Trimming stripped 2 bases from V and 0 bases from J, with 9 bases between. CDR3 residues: CASSEYAGSTDTQYF. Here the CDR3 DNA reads TGTGCCAGCAGTGAATATGCGGGGAGCACAGATACGCAGTATTTT.

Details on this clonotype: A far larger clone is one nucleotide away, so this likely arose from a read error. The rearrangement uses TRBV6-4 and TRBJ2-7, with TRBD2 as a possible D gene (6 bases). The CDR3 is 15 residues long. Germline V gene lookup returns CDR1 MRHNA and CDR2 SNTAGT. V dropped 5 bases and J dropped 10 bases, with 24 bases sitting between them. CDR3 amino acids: CASSYRQPDGGDQYF. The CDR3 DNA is TGTGCCAGCAGTTATAGGCAGCCCGATGGAGGGGACCAGTACTTC.

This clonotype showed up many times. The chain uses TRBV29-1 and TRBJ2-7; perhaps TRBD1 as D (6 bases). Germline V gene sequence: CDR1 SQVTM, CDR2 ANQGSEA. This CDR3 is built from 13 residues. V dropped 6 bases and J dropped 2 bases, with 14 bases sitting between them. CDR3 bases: TGCAGCGTCGCGGACAGAAAAGCCTACGAGCAGTACTTC. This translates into CSVADRKAYEQYF.

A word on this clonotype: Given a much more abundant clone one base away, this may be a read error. The CDR3 loop is CIVVIGGRTDTQYF. CDR3 nucleotide sequence: TGCATCGTTGTGATCGGGGGGCGGACAGATACGCAGTATTTT. The chain is built from TRBV29-1 and TRBJ2-3, with D possibly matching TRBD2 (7 bases). The CDR3 spans 14 residues. Germline loops: CDR1 SQVTM, CDR2 ANQGSEA.

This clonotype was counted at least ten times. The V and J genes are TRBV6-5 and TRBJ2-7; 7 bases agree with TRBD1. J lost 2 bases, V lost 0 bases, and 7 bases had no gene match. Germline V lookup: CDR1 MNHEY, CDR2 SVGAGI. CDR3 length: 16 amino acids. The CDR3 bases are TGTGCCAGCAGTTACTCGACAGGGAAGGGAACCTACGAGCAGTACTTC. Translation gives CASSYSTGKGTYEQYF.

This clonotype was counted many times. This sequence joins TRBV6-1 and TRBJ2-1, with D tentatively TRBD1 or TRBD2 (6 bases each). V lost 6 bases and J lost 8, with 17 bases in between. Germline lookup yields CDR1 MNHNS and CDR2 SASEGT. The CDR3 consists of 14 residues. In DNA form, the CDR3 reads TGTGCCAGCAGACTCGTGGGGGGCGAAGATGAGCAGTTCTTC. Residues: CASRLVGGEDEQFF.

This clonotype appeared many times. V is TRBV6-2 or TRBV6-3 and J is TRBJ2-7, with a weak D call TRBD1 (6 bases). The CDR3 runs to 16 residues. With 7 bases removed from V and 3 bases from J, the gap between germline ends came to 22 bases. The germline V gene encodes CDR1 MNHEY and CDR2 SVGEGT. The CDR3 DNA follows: TGTGCCAGCACCCAACTGGGGCAGGGGTATGGCTACGAGCAGTACTTC. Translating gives CASTQLGQGYGYEQYF.

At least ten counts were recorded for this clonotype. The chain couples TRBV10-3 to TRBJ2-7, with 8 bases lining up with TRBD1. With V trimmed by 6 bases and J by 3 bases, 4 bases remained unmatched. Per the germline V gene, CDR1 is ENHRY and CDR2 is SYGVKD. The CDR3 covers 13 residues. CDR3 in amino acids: CAISDGTGYEQYF. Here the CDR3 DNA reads TGTGCCATCAGCGATGGGACAGGCTACGAGCAGTACTTC.

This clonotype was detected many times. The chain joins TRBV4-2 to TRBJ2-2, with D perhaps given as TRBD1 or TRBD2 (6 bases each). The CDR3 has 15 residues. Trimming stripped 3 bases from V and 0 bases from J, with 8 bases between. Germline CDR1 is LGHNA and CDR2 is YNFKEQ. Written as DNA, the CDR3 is TGTGCCAGCAGCCACGGGGGCGCGAACACCGGGGAGCTGTTTTTT. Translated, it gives CASSHGGANTGELFF.

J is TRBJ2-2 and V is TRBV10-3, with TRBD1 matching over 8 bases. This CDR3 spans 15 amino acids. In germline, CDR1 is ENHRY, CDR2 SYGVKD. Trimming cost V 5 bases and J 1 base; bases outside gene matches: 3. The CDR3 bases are TGTGCCATCAGTAGACAGGGGAGGAACACCGGGGAGCTGTTTTTT. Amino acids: CAISRQGRNTGELFF.

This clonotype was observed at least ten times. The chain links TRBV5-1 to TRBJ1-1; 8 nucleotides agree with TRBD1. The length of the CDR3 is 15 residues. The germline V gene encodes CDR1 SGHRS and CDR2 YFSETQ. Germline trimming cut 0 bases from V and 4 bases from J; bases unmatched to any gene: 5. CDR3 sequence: CASSLEGQGPTEAFF. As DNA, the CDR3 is TGCGCCAGCAGCTTGGAAGGACAGGGCCCCACTGAAGCTTTCTTT.

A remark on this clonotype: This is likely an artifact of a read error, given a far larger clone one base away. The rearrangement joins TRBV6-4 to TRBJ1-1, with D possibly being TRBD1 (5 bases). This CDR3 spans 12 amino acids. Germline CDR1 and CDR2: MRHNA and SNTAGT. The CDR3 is CASSQGYTESFF. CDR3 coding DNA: TGTGCCAGCAGTCAGGGCTACACTGAATCTTTCTTT.

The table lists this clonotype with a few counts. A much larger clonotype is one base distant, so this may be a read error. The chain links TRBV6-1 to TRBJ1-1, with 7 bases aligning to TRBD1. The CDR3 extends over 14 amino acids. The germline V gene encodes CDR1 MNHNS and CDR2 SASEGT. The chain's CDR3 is CASSLTGENTEASF. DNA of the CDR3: TGTGCCAGCAGTCTTACAGGGGAGAACACTGAAGCTTCCTTT.

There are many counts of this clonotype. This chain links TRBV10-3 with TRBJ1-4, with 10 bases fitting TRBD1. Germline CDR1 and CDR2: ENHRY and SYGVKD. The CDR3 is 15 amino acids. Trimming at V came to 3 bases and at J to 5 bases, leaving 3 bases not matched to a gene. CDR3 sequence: CAISDLGQGNEKLFF. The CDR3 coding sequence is TGTGCCATCAGTGACCTGGGACAGGGGAATGAAAAACTGTTTTTT.

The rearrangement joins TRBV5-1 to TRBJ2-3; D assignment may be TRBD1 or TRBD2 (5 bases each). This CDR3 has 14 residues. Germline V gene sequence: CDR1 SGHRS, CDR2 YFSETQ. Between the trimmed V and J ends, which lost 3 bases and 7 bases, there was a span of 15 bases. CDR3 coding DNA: TGCGCCAGCAGCTCCGGGCAGGGAGAATATACGCAGTATTTT. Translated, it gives CASSSGQGEYTQYF.

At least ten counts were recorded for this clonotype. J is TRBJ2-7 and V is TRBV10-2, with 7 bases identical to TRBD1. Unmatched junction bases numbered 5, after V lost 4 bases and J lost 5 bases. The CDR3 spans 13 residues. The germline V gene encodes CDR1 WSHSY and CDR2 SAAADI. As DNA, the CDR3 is TGCGCCAGCAGTGCGACAGGGATCGACGAGCAGTACTTC. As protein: CASSATGIDEQYF.